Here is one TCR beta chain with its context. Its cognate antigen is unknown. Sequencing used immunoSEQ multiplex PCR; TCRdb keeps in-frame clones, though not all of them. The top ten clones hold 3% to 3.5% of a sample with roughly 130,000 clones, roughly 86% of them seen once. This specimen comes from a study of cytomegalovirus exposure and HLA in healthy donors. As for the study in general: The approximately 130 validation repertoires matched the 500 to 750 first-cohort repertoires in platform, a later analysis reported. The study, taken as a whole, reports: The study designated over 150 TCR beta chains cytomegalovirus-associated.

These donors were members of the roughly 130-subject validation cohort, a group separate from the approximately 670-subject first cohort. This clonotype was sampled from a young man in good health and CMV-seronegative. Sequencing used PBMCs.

In DNA form, the CDR3 reads TGTGCCAGCACGGGACAGGGTCTCAATGAGCAGTTCTTC. Translated, it gives CASTGQGLNEQFF. This chain joins TRBV2 and TRBJ2-1, with 9 nucleotides matching TRBD1. This CDR3 is built from 13 residues. Germline-derived CDR1 and CDR2 are SNHLY and FYNNEI. After removal of 7 bases from V and 6 bases from J, the junction contained 4 bases not matched to a gene.